The rows below give T cell receptor beta chains drawn from one sample of a study of response to subunit inactivated influenza vaccine. TCRdb passed the RT-PCR reads through MiXCR, listing each CDR3 protein once. The data contain roughly 650,000 distinct CDR3 sequences, around 14% of them seen just once; the ten biggest clones take up more than 9%. The sample here was PBMCs from blood, taken 11 to 12 days after vaccination. These receptors came from a man in his forties or fifties who received an inactivated influenza vaccine. The CDR3 runs from the conserved cysteine through the conserved F or W. D genes are given only for firm matches. Only part of the rows carry a size: once, few, many, or a class if the clone is expanded.

J,D,V,size,CDR3,DNA
TRBJ2-7,NA,TRBV7-9,NA,CASSPVGGPGSYEQYF,TGTGCCAGCAGTCCCGTCGGCGGCCCTGGTTCCTACGAGCAGTACTTC
TRBJ2-7,TRBD2,TRBV27,NA,CASSLGTSGDTYEQYF,TGTGCCAGCAGTTTAGGGACTAGCGGGGATACGTACGAGCAGTACTTC
TRBJ2-7,NA,TRBV20-1,NA,CSARGGTGPDEQYF,TGCAGTGCTAGAGGTGGTACAGGACCGGACGAGCAGTACTTC
TRBJ2-3,TRBD2,TRBV4-2,NA,CASSGIPAGGLSDTQYF,TGTGCCAGCAGCGGAATCCCAGCGGGGGGGCTTTCGGATACGCAGTATTTT
TRBJ2-4,TRBD2,TRBV15,few,CATSSVGGLYGNIQYF,TGTGCCACCAGCAGCGTGGGAGGGCTTTATGGGAACATTCAGTACTTC
TRBJ2-3,NA,TRBV7-2,NA,CASSITGLAIDTQYF,TGTGCCAGCAGTATAACAGGGTTGGCGATAGATACGCAGTATTTT
TRBJ2-5,NA,TRBV20-1,NA,CSAMEGVGETQYF,TGCAGTGCGATGGAAGGGGTGGGGGAGACCCAGTACTTC
TRBJ1-4,NA,TRBV12-3/TRBV12-4,NA,CASSLGPGEKLFF,TGTGCCAGCAGTTTGGGGCCAGGGGAAAAACTGTTTTTT
TRBJ1-4,NA,TRBV18,few,CASSPTGAWTEKLFF,TGTGCCAGCTCACCCACCGGGGCATGGACGGAAAAACTGTTTTTT
TRBJ2-3,TRBD2,TRBV7-8,NA,CASSQMVRGVTDTQYF,TGTGCCAGCAGCCAAATGGTGCGGGGGGTGACAGATACGCAGTATTTT
TRBJ2-1,TRBD2,TRBV4-2,few,CASSSASGGLNEQFF,TGTGCCAGCAGCTCTGCTAGCGGGGGGTTGAATGAGCAGTTCTTC
TRBJ2-5,NA,TRBV20-1,few,CSARKQETTQYF,TGCAGTGCTAGAAAACAGGAGACGACCCAGTACTTC
TRBJ2-1,TRBD2,TRBV9,NA,CASSVASGASSNEQFF,TGTGCCAGCAGCGTAGCTAGCGGGGCGTCTAGCAATGAGCAGTTCTTC
TRBJ2-1,NA,TRBV15,NA,CATSGNQEQFF,TGTGCCACCAGCGGGAATCAGGAGCAGTTCTTC
TRBJ1-6,NA,TRBV14,NA,CASSQEGPFNSPLHF,TGTGCCAGCAGCCAAGAGGGGCCCTTCAATTCACCCCTCCACTTT
TRBJ2-3,NA,TRBV11-2,NA,CASSLGTQPDTQYF,TGTGCCAGCAGCTTAGGTACTCAGCCCGATACGCAGTATTTT
TRBJ2-7,NA,TRBV20-1,NA,CSASGQTYEQYF,TGCAGTGCCAGCGGACAAACCTACGAGCAGTACTTC
TRBJ1-5,TRBD1,TRBV20-1,few,CSARQGVGQPQHF,TGCAGTGCCAGACAGGGAGTTGGTCAGCCCCAGCATTTT
TRBJ1-5,TRBD1,TRBV7-2,few,CASSTGQPSYQPQHF,TGTGCCAGCAGCACGGGACAGCCTTCCTATCAGCCCCAGCATTTT
TRBJ2-2,NA,TRBV5-4,few,CASSLVSGAFSGELFF,TGTGCCAGCAGCTTGGTCTCAGGGGCGTTCAGCGGGGAGCTGTTTTTT
TRBJ2-5,NA,TRBV4-3,NA,CASSQDVLRGRETQYF,TGCGCCAGCAGCCAAGATGTTTTGAGGGGTCGGGAGACCCAGTACTTC
TRBJ1-1,NA,TRBV7-2,few,CASSVSRRRTEAFF,TGTGCCAGCAGCGTCTCCCGGCGGAGGACTGAAGCTTTCTTT
TRBJ2-7,TRBD2,TRBV3-1,few,CASSQVSLGASGRYEQYF,TGTGCCAGCAGCCAAGTCTCTCTGGGCGCTAGCGGGAGATACGAGCAGTACTTC
TRBJ2-2,NA,TRBV5-1,many,CASSPGTGTNTGELFF,TGCGCCAGCAGCCCGGGGACGGGAACGAACACCGGGGAGCTGTTTTTT
TRBJ1-1,NA,TRBV7-8,few,CASSLYVRGEAFF,TGTGCCAGCAGCTTGTACGTAAGAGGTGAAGCTTTCTTT
TRBJ1-6,NA,TRBV12-3/TRBV12-4,NA,CASSPSRAGSPLHF,TGTGCCAGCAGCCCCAGTAGGGCTGGGTCACCCCTCCACTTT
TRBJ1-5,NA,TRBV4-2,few,CASSQLQGPNQPQHF,TGTGCCAGCAGCCAACTCCAGGGCCCGAATCAGCCCCAGCATTTT
TRBJ2-5,TRBD1,TRBV4-3,few,CASSHSRQGQETQYF,TGCGCCAGCAGCCACTCTAGACAGGGCCAAGAGACCCAGTACTTC
TRBJ2-1,TRBD2,TRBV7-2,NA,CASSLYRLAGGDEQFF,TGTGCCAGCAGCTTATACCGACTAGCGGGAGGCGATGAGCAGTTCTTC
TRBJ1-6,NA,TRBV7-8,NA,CASSTHNSPLHF,TGTGCCAGCAGCACCCATAATTCACCCCTCCACTTT
TRBJ2-2,TRBD2,TRBV7-9,few,CASSFRAGVPTGELFF,TGTGCCAGCAGCTTCCGAGCGGGGGTTCCCACCGGGGAGCTGTTTTTT
TRBJ2-5,NA,TRBV29-1,NA,CSVATQETQYF,TGCAGCGTTGCCACTCAAGAGACCCAGTACTTC
TRBJ2-1,TRBD2,TRBV7-9,few,CASSLATSGYNEQFF,TGTGCCAGCAGCTTGGCGACTAGCGGTTACAATGAGCAGTTCTTC
TRBJ1-1,NA,TRBV5-1,NA,CASSLEARGSGTEAFF,TGCGCCAGCAGCTTGGAGGCGAGGGGATCCGGGACTGAAGCTTTCTTT
TRBJ2-5,NA,TRBV5-1,few,CASSLAPGYGETQYF,TGCGCCAGCAGCCTGGCCCCAGGGTATGGGGAGACCCAGTACTTC
TRBJ2-7,NA,TRBV7-6,NA,CASSPEVRHSYEQYF,TGTGCCAGCAGCCCAGAGGTGCGACACTCCTACGAGCAGTACTTC
TRBJ2-3,NA,TRBV5-5,NA,CASSLSESKTSTDTQYF,TGTGCCAGCAGCTTGTCTGAATCCAAGACTAGCACAGATACGCAGTATTTT
TRBJ1-1,NA,TRBV12-3/TRBV12-4,few,CASSFELRRGTEAFF,TGTGCCAGCAGTTTCGAGCTGCGCAGGGGCACTGAAGCTTTCTTT
TRBJ2-1,TRBD1,TRBV12-3/TRBV12-4,NA,CASSGQGGLRGYEQFF,TGTGCCAGCAGTGGACAGGGGGGATTAAGAGGCTACGAGCAGTTCTTC
TRBJ1-2,NA,TRBV7-9,NA,CASRREGLNYGYTF,TGTGCCAGCAGGCGAGAGGGGTTGAACTATGGCTACACCTTC
TRBJ2-3,NA,TRBV5-1,few,CASSLGLTIQSTDTQYF,TGCGCCAGCAGCTTGGGTCTGACTATTCAGTCCACAGATACGCAGTATTTT
TRBJ2-3,NA,TRBV29-1,few,CSTRQEGFTDTQYF,TGCAGCACACGACAGGAGGGTTTCACAGATACGCAGTATTTT
TRBJ2-7,NA,TRBV2,NA,CASSEVPGPSGDGEQYF,TGTGCCAGCAGTGAAGTGCCGGGGCCCTCAGGTGATGGCGAGCAGTACTTC
TRBJ2-3,NA,TRBV12-3/TRBV12-4,few,CASRRTSGTAKDTQYF,TGTGCCAGCAGACGAACATCCGGGACTGCAAAAGATACGCAGTATTTT